This T cell receptor (beta chain) was identified in a study of type 1 regulatory T cells. The overall study: T-allo10 is an in vitro-generated, Tr1-enriched CD4 T cell product specific for alloantigen.

Each CDR3 protein gets one entry after TCRdb re-called the reads with MiXCR. The sample has thousands of distinct CDR3 sequences; under 35% are singletons. Germline V gene sequence: CDR1 SEHNR, CDR2 FQNEAQ (reference sequence). V trimming: 11 bases; J trimming: 4 bases; junction bases outside the gene matches: 12. The CDR3 sequence is 16 residues long. This clonotype occurred many times. What it binds is not known. T-allo10 cells from the graft donor were described as anergic, host-alloantigen-specific, and alloantigen-specific suppressors. The sequenced sample consisted of cultured T cells, either the whole culture or a sorted T cell fraction (not recorded which). Subset in this sample: Tr1-enriched cell product generated in vitro against host alloantigens. This TCR came from a human donor in good health. The chain links TRBV7-9 to TRBJ2-3, with 13 bases matching TRBD2. The CDR3 here is CAVGRTSGRIADTQYF. The CDR3 DNA reads TGTGCCGTAGGCCGGACTAGCGGGAGAATCGCAGATACGCAGTATTTT.